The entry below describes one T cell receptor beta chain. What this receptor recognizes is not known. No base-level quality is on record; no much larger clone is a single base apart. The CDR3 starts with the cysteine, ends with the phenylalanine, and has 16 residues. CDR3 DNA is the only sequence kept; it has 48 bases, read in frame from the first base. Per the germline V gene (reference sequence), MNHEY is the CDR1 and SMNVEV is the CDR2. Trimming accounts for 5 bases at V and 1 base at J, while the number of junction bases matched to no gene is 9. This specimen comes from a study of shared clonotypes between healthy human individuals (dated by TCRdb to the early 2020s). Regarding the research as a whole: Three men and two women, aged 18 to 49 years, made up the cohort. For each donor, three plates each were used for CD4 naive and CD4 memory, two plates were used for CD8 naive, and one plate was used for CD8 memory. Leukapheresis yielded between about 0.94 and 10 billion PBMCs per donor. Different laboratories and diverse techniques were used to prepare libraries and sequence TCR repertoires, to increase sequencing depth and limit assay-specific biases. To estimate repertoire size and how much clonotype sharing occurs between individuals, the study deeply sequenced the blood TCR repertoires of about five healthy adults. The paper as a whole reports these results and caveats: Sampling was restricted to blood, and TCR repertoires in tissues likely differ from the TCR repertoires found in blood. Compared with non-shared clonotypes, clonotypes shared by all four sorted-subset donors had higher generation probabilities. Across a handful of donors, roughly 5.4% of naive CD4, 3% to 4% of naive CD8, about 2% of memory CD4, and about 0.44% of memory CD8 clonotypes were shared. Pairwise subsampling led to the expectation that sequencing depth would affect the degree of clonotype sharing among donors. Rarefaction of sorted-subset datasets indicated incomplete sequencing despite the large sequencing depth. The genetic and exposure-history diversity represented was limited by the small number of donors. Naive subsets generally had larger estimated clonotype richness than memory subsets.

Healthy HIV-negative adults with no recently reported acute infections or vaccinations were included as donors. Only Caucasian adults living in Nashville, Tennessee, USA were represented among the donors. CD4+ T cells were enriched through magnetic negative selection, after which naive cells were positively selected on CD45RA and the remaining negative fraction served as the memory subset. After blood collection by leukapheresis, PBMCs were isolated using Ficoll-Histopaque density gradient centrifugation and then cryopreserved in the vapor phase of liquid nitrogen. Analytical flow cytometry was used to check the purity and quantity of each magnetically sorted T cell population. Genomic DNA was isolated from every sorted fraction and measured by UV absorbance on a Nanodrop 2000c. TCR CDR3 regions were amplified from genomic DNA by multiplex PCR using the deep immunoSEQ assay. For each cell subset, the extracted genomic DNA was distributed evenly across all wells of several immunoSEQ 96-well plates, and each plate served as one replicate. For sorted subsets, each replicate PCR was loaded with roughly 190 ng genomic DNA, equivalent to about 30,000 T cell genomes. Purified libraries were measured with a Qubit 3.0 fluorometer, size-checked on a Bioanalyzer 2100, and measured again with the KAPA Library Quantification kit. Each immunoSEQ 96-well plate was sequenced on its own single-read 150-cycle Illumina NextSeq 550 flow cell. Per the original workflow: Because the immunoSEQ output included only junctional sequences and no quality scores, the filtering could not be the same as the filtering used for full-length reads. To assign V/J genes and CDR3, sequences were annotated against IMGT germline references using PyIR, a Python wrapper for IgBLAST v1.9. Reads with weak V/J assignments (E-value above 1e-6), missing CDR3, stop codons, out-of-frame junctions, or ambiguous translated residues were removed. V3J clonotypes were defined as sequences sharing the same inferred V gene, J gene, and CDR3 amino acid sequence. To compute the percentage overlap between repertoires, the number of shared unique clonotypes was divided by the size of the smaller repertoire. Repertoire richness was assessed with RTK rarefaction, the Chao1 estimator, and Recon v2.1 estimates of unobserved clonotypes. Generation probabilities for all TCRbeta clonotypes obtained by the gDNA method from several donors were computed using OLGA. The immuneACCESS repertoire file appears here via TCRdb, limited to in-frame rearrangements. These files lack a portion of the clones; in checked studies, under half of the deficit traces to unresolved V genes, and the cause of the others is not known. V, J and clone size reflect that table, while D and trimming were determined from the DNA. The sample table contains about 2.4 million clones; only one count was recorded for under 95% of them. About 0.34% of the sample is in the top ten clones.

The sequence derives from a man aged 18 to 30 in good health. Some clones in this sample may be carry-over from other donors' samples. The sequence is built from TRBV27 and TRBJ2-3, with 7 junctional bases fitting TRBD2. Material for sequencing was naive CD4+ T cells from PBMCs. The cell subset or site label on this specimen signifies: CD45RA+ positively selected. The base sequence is TGTGCCAGCAGTCCTGGTAGGCTAGCGGGCACAGATACGCAGTATTTT. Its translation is CASSPGRLAGTDTQYF.